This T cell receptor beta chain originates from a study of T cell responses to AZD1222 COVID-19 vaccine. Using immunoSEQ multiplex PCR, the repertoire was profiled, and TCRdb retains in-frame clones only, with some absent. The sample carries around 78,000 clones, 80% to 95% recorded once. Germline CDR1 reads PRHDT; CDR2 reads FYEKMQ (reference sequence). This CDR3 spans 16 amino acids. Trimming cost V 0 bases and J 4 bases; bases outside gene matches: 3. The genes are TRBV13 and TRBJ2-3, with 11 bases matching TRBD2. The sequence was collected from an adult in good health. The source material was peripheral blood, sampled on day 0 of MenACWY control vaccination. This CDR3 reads CASSLGPSGRPDTQYF. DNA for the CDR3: TGTGCCAGCAGCTTAGGCCCTAGCGGGAGGCCAGATACGCAGTATTTT.